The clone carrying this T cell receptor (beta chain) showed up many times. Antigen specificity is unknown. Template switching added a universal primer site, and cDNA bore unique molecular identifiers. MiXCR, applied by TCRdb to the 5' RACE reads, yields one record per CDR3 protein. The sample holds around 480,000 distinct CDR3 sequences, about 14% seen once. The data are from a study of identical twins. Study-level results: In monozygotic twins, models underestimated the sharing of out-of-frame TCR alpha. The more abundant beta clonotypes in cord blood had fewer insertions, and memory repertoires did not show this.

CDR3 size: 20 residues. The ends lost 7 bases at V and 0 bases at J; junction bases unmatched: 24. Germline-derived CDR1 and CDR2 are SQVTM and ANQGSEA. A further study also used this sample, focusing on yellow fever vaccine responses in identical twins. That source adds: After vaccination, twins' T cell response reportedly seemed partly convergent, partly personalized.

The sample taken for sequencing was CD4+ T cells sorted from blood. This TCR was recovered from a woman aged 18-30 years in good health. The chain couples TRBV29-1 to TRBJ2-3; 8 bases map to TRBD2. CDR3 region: CSAPGRFGAPGLASTDTQYF. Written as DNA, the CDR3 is TGCAGCGCTCCGGGACGGTTCGGTGCACCCGGACTAGCCAGCACAGATACGCAGTATTTT.